This T cell receptor (beta chain) was sequenced during a study of T cell repertoires in aging, cancer and after chemotherapy. Study-wide context: Patients with glioblastoma brain tumors were sampled before and after temozolomide-based therapy.

Germline CDR1 MNHEY, CDR2 SVGAGI. Trimming took 8 bases from V and 2 from J; bases not matched to a gene: 4. The CDR3 covers 14 residues. The study, taken as a whole, reports: Healthy donors lost TCR diversity with age mainly through richness, cancer patients through richness and evenness.

The template was genomic DNA from peripheral blood, not RNA. Multiplex touch-down PCR with TRB-A/B primers amplified rearranged V-D-J TRB sequences. TCRdb reprocessed the multiplex PCR reads via MiXCR and lists one record per CDR3 protein. Of about 4,500 distinct CDR3 sequences in the sample, roughly 64% were seen once. In this sample, this clonotype is large. The antigen is undetermined. The receptor was derived from a human donor with a solid tumor. The chain couples TRBV6-5 to TRBJ2-1; 9 bases line up with TRBD1. Sequencing was performed on blood. Here the CDR3 reads CASGGTGPYNEQFF. The CDR3 DNA follows: TGTGCCAGCGGGGGGACAGGGCCCTACAATGAGCAGTTCTTC.